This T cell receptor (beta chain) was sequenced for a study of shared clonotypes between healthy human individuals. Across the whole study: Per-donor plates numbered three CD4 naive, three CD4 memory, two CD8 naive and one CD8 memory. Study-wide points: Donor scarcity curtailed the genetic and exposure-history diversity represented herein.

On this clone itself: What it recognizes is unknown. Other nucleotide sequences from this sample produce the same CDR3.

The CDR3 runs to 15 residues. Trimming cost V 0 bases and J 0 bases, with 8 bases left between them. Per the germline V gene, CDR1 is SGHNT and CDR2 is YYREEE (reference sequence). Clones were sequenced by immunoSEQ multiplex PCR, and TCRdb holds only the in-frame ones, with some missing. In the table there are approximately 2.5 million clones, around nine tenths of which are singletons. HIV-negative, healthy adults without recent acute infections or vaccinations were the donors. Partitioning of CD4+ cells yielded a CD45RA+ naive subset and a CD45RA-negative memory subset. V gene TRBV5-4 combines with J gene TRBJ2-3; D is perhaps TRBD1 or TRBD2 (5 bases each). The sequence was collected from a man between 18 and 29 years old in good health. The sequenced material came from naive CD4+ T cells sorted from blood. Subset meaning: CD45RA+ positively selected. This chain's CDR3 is CASSLGGSSTDTQYF. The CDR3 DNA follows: TGTGCCAGCAGCTTGGGGGGGTCTAGCACAGATACGCAGTATTTT.